This T cell receptor (beta chain) was profiled in a study of T cells after yellow fever vaccination. This clonotype has at least ten counts. This CDR3 is built from 14 residues. The germline V gene has CDR1 SGHTA and CDR2 FQGNSA. After removal of 5 bases from V and 8 bases from J, the junction contained 4 bases not matched to a gene. The 5'RACE template-switching step produced TCR cDNA and added a universal primer site and UMIs. One entry per CDR3 protein results from TCRdb running MiXCR on the 5' RACE reads. This table has over 110,000 distinct CDR3 sequences, more than 6% appearing once. The sequencing used CD4+ T cells sorted from PBMCs, collected 5 days after the yellow fever booster vaccination. This chain joins TRBV7-2 and TRBJ1-4; 11 positions match TRBD1. The receptor was isolated from a man younger than 45 who received the YFV17D yellow fever vaccine. The CDR3 DNA reads TGTGCCAGCAGCGTGGGACAGGGGGGAGAAAAACTGTTTTTT. This gives the protein CASSVGQGGEKLFF.